These 28 T cell receptor beta chains came from one sample sequenced in a study of blood T cell repertoires in COVID-19. Profiled with immunoSEQ multiplex PCR; TCRdb holds only in-frame clones, not every one. The sample contains about 310,000 clones, just under 90% of which appear only once. Sequencing was performed on PBMCs or T cells enriched from blood (not recorded which). These receptors all stem from a woman aged 25 to 39 who had recovered from COVID-19.

The V call is TRBV20-1, the J call TRBJ2-5, with TRBD2 matching over 13 bases. The germline CDR1 and CDR2 sequences are DFQATT and SNEGSKA (reference sequence). The trim removed 3 bases at V and 4 bases at J, leaving 5 bases unmatched. This CDR3 spans 15 amino acids. The CDR3 reads CSASWTSGSPETQYF. CDR3 DNA sequence: TGCAGTGCTAGTTGGACTAGCGGGAGCCCAGAGACCCAGTACTTC.

J is TRBJ1-1 and V is TRBV19; D might be TRBD1 (6 bases). The V and J ends lost 1 base and 3 bases respectively, with 12 bases between them. The CDR3 consists of 15 residues. In germline, CDR1 is LNHDA, CDR2 SQIVND (reference sequence). CDR3 bases: TGTGCCAGTAGTATAGTGGGACATTCCGACACTGAAGCTTTCTTT. It translates to CASSIVGHSDTEAFF.

The chain has TRBV28 and TRBJ2-7; possibly TRBD1 for D (5 bases). Germline CDR1 and CDR2: MDHEN and SYDVKM. The CDR3 loop spans 15 amino acids. V lost 4 bases and J lost 1, with 14 bases in between. The CDR3 region is CASSSDDSVSYEQYF. The CDR3 nucleotides are TGTGCCAGCAGTTCCGACGACAGTGTTTCCTACGAGCAGTACTTC. The variable domain in full, completed from reference TRBV28 and TRBJ2-7, reads DVKVTQSSRYLVKRTGEKVFLECVQDMDHENMFWYRQDPGLGLRLIYFSYDVKMKEKGDIPEGYSVSREKKERFSLILESASTNQTSMYLCASSSDDSVSYEQYFGPGTRLTVT.

The V and J genes are TRBV10-3 and TRBJ2-2, with D possibly TRBD1 on 6 matching bases. V shed 6 bases and J shed 6 bases, with 11 bases lying between them. The CDR3 contains 13 residues. CDR1 is ENHRY, CDR2 SYGVKD, per germline. CDR3 amino acids: CAISLNRAGELFF. The CDR3 nucleotides read TGTGCCATCAGCCTCAACAGGGCCGGGGAGCTGTTTTTT.

The CDR3 nucleotides are TGCGCCAGCAGCCAAGTAGTAGGGGCCGCAAGCAATCAGCCCCAGCATTTT. Amino acids: CASSQVVGAASNQPQHF. The chain joins TRBV4-1 to TRBJ1-5, with TRBD1 as a possible D gene (5 bases). The CDR3 spans 17 residues. CDR1 is MGHRA, CDR2 YSYEKL, per germline. The V end was cut by 1 base, the J end by 1 base, with 14 bases between.

This clone was picked up one time. The chain uses TRBV5-1 and TRBJ2-1; 8 nucleotides agree with TRBD1. Germline CDR1 SGHRS, CDR2 YFSETQ. After removal of 4 bases from V and 5 bases from J, the junction contained 2 bases not matched to a gene. The CDR3 loop spans 13 amino acids. The CDR3 spells CASSRDRNNEQFF. The CDR3 region has the DNA TGCGCCAGCAGCCGGGACAGGAACAATGAGCAGTTCTTC.

The rearrangement uses TRBV9 and TRBJ2-3; TRBD2 is a possible D gene (6 bases). V lost 0 bases, J lost 5 bases, and 10 bases lay in between. The CDR3 runs 14 residues. Per the germline V gene, CDR1 is SGDLS and CDR2 is YYNGEE. CDR3 sequence: CASSVGPSVDTQYF. The CDR3 DNA reads TGTGCCAGCAGCGTAGGGCCTAGCGTAGATACGCAGTATTTT.

The J gene is TRBJ2-5, the V gene TRBV3-1 (or the pseudogene TRBV3-2); 8 nucleotides agree with TRBD1. J gave up 9 bases and V 4 bases, and 16 bases lay outside the gene matches. The CDR3 covers 16 residues. The germline V gene encodes CDR1 LGHDT and CDR2 YNNKEL (reference sequence). In DNA, the CDR3 is TGTGCCAGCAGCCCGTCGGGGACAGGCGAATATAGGTCCCAGTACTTC. Translated: CASSPSGTGEYRSQYF.

This chain connects TRBV29-1 to TRBJ2-2, with D perhaps TRBD2 (6 bases). The germline V and J ends were trimmed by 6 bases and 0 bases, with 11 bases remaining between them. The CDR3 is 14 residues long. CDR1 is SQVTM, CDR2 ANQGSEA, per germline. The chain's CDR3 is CSVTDYPNTGELFF. The DNA of the CDR3 is TGCAGCGTAACGGACTACCCGAACACCGGGGAGCTGTTTTTT.

The gene calls are TRBV28 and TRBJ1-2; 9 nucleotides align to TRBD1. CDR1 is MDHEN and CDR2 is SYDVKM in the germline V gene. The V and J ends lost 8 bases and 5 bases, in that order; junction bases with no gene match: 3. The length of the CDR3 is 12 residues. Written as DNA, the CDR3 is TGTGCCAGCGGGACAGGGAAGTATGGCTACACCTTC. This codes for CASGTGKYGYTF.

The CDR3 loop reads CASSLYLAGDYNEQFF. DNA of the CDR3: TGTGCCAGCAGCTTATATCTAGCGGGAGACTACAATGAGCAGTTCTTC. The chain links TRBV13 to TRBJ2-1, with 10 positions matching TRBD2. This CDR3 spans 16 amino acids. The ends lost 2 bases at V and 3 bases at J; junction bases unmatched: 4. Germline CDR1 reads PRHDT; CDR2 reads FYEKMQ (reference sequence).

The chain couples TRBV3-1 (or the pseudogene TRBV3-2) to TRBJ2-4; TRBD1 aligns across 8 bases. V was pared by 2 bases and J by 7 bases, with 1 base of the junction left unmatched. From germline, CDR1 is LGHDT and CDR2 YNNKEL (reference sequence). The length of the CDR3 is 13 residues. CDR3 in amino acids: CASSQNRGNIQYF. The CDR3 DNA reads as TGTGCCAGCAGCCAAAACAGGGGGAACATTCAGTACTTC.

This clone was observed a single time. This rearrangement joins TRBV2 to TRBJ2-7, with 12 positions matching TRBD2. V gave up 4 bases and J gave up 3 bases; unmatched junction bases: 4. Germline-derived CDR1 and CDR2 are SNHLY and FYNNEI. The length of the CDR3 is 15 residues. The CDR3 DNA is TGTGCCAGCAGTGGTCGGGGACTAGCGGGCTACGAGCAGTACTTC. It translates to CASSGRGLAGYEQYF.

This rearrangement joins TRBV11-2 to TRBJ2-1; 8 bases map to TRBD2. J was trimmed by 0 bases and V by 4 bases; bases with no gene match: 2. The CDR3 length is 15 residues. Germline V gene data show CDR1 as SGHAT and CDR2 as FQNNGV. CDR3 sequence: CASSSSGFSYNEQFF. The CDR3 coding sequence is TGTGCCAGCAGCTCTAGCGGGTTCTCCTACAATGAGCAGTTCTTC. The whole variable domain, filled in from reference TRBV11-2 and TRBJ2-1, reads EAGVAQSPRYKIIEKRQSVAFWCNPISGHATLYWYQQILGQGPKLLIQFQNNGVVDDSQLPKDRFSAERLKGVDSTLKIQPAKLEDSAVYLCASSSSGFSYNEQFFGPGTRLTVL.

The chain joins TRBV5-4 to TRBJ1-2; D not resolved. Germline assignment: CDR1 SGHNT and CDR2 YYREEE (reference sequence). The CDR3 contains 16 residues. Trimming shortened V by 1 base and J by 5 bases, and 18 bases separated the two germline ends. CDR3 residues: CASSLFSLRGWYGYTF. CDR3 sequence (DNA): TGTGCCAGCAGCTTGTTCAGCCTCCGGGGTTGGTATGGCTACACCTTC.

The chain is built from TRBV27 and TRBJ1-3; the match to TRBD1 covers 8 bases. CDR3 length equals 17 residues. V shed 2 bases and J 6 bases; nucleotides not matched to a gene: 12. Germline lookup yields CDR1 MNHEY and CDR2 SMNVEV (reference sequence). The DNA of the CDR3 is TGTGCCAGCAGTTTAAAGGGCAGGGGGCTGGTAGTAAACACCATATATTTT. Its translation: CASSLKGRGLVVNTIYF.

The rearrangement joins TRBV2 to TRBJ1-1; D may be TRBD1 (5 bases). Deletions cut 2 bases from V and 1 base from J, with 5 bases between. Germline CDR1 SNHLY, CDR2 FYNNEI. This CDR3 spans 13 amino acids. CDR3 sequence (DNA): TGTGCCAGCAGTGAACAGGGGAACACTGAAGCTTTCTTT. Translating it yields CASSEQGNTEAFF.

This clone was observed a few times. The chain couples TRBV15 to TRBJ1-4; D gene unclear. Germline lookup yields CDR1 LNHNV and CDR2 YYDKDF (reference sequence). Trimming removed 3 bases from V and 1 base from J, with 6 bases in between. The CDR3 sequence is 14 residues long. The DNA for the CDR3 is TGTGCCACCAGCAGTGGCGGAACTAATGAAAAACTGTTTTTT. It specifies CATSSGGTNEKLFF. Full variable domain (rest looked up from reference TRBV15 and TRBJ1-4): DAMVIQNPRYQVTQFGKPVTLSCSQTLNHNVMYWYQQKSSQAPKLLFHYYDKDFNNEADTPDNFQSRRPNTSFCFLDIRSPGLGDTAMYLCATSSGGTNEKLFFGSGTQLSVL.

V is TRBV2 and J is TRBJ1-2; maybe TRBD1 (5 bases). CDR3 length: 13 amino acids. From germline, CDR1 is SNHLY and CDR2 FYNNEI. Trimming took 6 bases from V and 4 from J, leaving 12 bases between them. The CDR3 region is CASRTPGLYGYTF. The DNA of the CDR3 is TGTGCCAGCAGGACCCCAGGGCTCTATGGCTACACCTTC. Combining the CDR3 with reference TRBV2 and TRBJ1-2 gives the whole variable domain EPEVTQTPSHQVTQMGQEVILRCVPISNHLYFYWYRQILGQKVEFLVSFYNNEISEKSEIFDDQFSVERPDGSNFTLKIRSTKLEDSAMYFCASRTPGLYGYTFGSGTRLTVV.

The chain carries TRBV24-1 and TRBJ2-3; tentative D call: TRBD1 (5 bases). Germline V gene data show CDR1 as KGHDR and CDR2 as SFDVKD. Trimming cost V 1 base and J 7 bases, with 14 bases left between them. This CDR3 is built from 15 residues. In DNA, the CDR3 is TGTGCCACCAGTGATTTCGTAGCAGGGCGGAATACGCAGTATTTT. Translated, it gives CATSDFVAGRNTQYF.

As DNA, the CDR3 is TGTGCCGCCTCGGCTAGCCATTACAATGAGCAGTTCTTC. It specifies CAASASHYNEQFF. The chain couples TRBV6-5 to TRBJ2-1, with a tentative D call TRBD2 (5 bases). V was shortened by 11 bases and J by 4 bases, with 15 bases between the two germline ends. The CDR3 has 13 residues. CDR1 and CDR2 (germline): MNHEY, SVGAGI.

This chain joins TRBV6-5 and TRBJ1-4, with a tentative D call TRBD1 (5 bases). Trimming stripped 5 bases from V and 5 bases from J, with 12 bases between. The CDR3 covers 14 residues. Germline V gene sequence: CDR1 MNHEY, CDR2 SVGAGI. Here the CDR3 DNA reads TGTGCCAGCAGTCGGACATTTTCGAATGAAAAACTGTTTTTT. It is translated as CASSRTFSNEKLFF.

The V call is TRBV5-1, the J call TRBJ2-1; 8 bases map to TRBD2. Germline CDR1 SGHRS, CDR2 YFSETQ. The CDR3 contains 12 residues. J lost 6 bases, V lost 6 bases, and 2 bases had no gene match. The CDR3 DNA follows: TGCGCCAGCACGGGGACTAGCAATGAGCAGTTCTTC. Translated: CASTGTSNEQFF.

This clone was observed a single time. This chain links TRBV9 with TRBJ1-1; D not resolved. The V gene lost 3 bases and the J gene lost 5 bases, with 2 bases spanning the gap. The CDR3 is made up of 10 amino acids. Germline CDR1 SGDLS, CDR2 YYNGEE. The DNA of the CDR3 is TGTGCCAGCAGCGCTACTGAAGCTTTCTTT. Translated: CASSATEAFF.

J is TRBJ2-2 and V is TRBV13; 12 bases are a match to TRBD2. V was pared by 5 bases and J by 5 bases, with 12 bases of the junction left unmatched. The CDR3 sequence is 18 residues long. The germline V gene encodes CDR1 PRHDT and CDR2 FYEKMQ (reference sequence). Written as DNA, the CDR3 is TGTGCCAGCAGCCCAGCTAGCGGGAGGGCCCTCACGACCGGGGAGCTGTTTTTT. Translation gives CASSPASGRALTTGELFF.

This chain joins TRBV19 and TRBJ2-7, with D unclear. Trimming shortened V by 1 base and J by 4 bases, and 11 bases separated the two germline ends. The germline V gene encodes CDR1 LNHDA and CDR2 SQIVND (reference sequence). This CDR3 spans 14 amino acids. The CDR3 loop reads CASSIGMLSYEQYF. The CDR3 DNA follows: TGTGCCAGTAGTATAGGAATGTTGAGTTACGAGCAGTACTTC.

The chain couples TRBV20-1 to TRBJ1-4; D might be TRBD1 (5 bases). Per the germline V gene, CDR1 is DFQATT and CDR2 is SNEGSKA (reference sequence). Trimming left V 5 bases short and J 15 bases short, with 16 bases between. The CDR3 extends over 11 amino acids. The CDR3 region is CSASGLQGVFF. The CDR3 DNA follows: TGCAGTGCTTCCGGGCTCCAAGGGGTGTTTTTT.

In DNA, the CDR3 is TGTGCCAGCAGGCCCGGGACATGGAACACTGAAGCTTTCTTT. Translation gives CASRPGTWNTEAFF. This chain joins TRBV6-5 and TRBJ1-1; weak D call: TRBD1 (6 bases). CDR3 size: 14 residues. CDR1 MNHEY and CDR2 SVGAGI come from the germline V gene. V was cut by 6 bases and J by 1 base, with 12 bases left in between.